This T cell receptor beta chain was documented in a study of OX40 agonist ivuxolimab in advanced cancers. Study-wide results and caveats: Antigen specificity remained undetermined for the expanded peripheral T cells. CD8+ T cells showed, on average, more clonal expansion than CD4+ cells. Doses of 0.1 to 3.0 mg/kg were accompanied by clonal expansion of CD4+ and CD8+ blood T cells by week 6.

Clones were sequenced by immunoSEQ multiplex PCR, and TCRdb holds only the in-frame ones, with some missing. The sample has more than 50,000 clones; 65% to 85% are singletons. This clone was picked up one time. Its specificity is not known. The CDR3 consists of 14 residues. Trimming removed 2 bases from V and 4 bases from J, with 9 bases in between. The germline CDR1 and CDR2 sequences are MNHEY and SMNVEV (reference sequence). The material sequenced was CD4+ or CD8+ T cells sorted from blood, taken in a trial of the OX40 agonist ivuxolimab. The rearrangement uses TRBV27 and TRBJ1-5; D unresolved. This clonotype was sampled from an adult with an advanced solid tumor such as melanoma, head and neck, liver or kidney cancer. The CDR3 protein is CASSLTELNQPQHF. The CDR3, as DNA: TGTGCCAGCAGTTTAACAGAGCTAAATCAGCCCCAGCATTTT.